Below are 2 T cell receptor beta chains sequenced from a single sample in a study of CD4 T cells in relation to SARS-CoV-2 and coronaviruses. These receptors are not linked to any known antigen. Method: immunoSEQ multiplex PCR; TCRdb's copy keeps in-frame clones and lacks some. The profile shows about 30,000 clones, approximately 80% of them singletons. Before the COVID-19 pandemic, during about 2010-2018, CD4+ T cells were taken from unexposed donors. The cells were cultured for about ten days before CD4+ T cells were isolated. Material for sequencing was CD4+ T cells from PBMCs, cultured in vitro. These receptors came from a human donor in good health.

The CDR3 DNA follows: TGTGCCACCACCAACCGGGGGGCCCCTGGAAATGAGCAGTTCTTC. Protein: CATTNRGAPGNEQFF. V and J are TRBV6-5 and TRBJ2-1, with a tentative D call TRBD2 (7 bases). The CDR3 is 15 amino acids. Germline V gives CDR1 MNHEY, CDR2 SVGAGI. The germline V and J ends were trimmed by 10 bases and 7 bases, with 23 bases remaining between them.

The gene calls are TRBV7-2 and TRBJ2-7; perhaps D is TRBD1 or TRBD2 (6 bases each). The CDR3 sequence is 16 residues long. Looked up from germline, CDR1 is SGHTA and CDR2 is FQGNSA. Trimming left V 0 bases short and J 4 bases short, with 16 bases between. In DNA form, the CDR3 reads TGTGCCAGCAGCTTAGCCGGGGGCGCCTCGGGGTACGAGCAGTACTTC. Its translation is CASSLAGGASGYEQYF.